The TCR beta chain under discussion was sequenced for a study of response to subunit inactivated influenza vaccine. The study's findings and limits: Seasonal influenza vaccination, on each occasion, was suggested by the authors to recruit few new T cells.

Germline CDR1 and CDR2: DFQATT and SNEGSKA (reference sequence). The V and J ends lost 0 bases and 1 base, in that order; junction bases with no gene match: 4. This CDR3 is 16 amino acids long. MiXCR was run by TCRdb on the RT-PCR reads, yielding one entry per CDR3 protein. This sample has fewer than 700,000 distinct CDR3 sequences, with over 10% found just once. The sample holds many counts of this clonotype. The antigen remains undetermined. The rearrangement uses TRBV20-1 and TRBJ1-5, with TRBD1 matching over 9 bases. This specimen was PBMCs from blood, taken about 6 weeks after vaccination. This TCR derives from a middle-aged man who received an inactivated influenza vaccine. In DNA, the CDR3 is TGCAGTGCTAGAGAGGGTGGGACAGGGAGCAATCAGCCCCAGCATTTT. Amino acids: CSAREGGTGSNQPQHF.